The 23 T cell receptor beta chains below were found in one sample sequenced in a study of neurological immune-mediated disorders. From the 5' RACE reads, TCRdb called clonotypes with MiXCR, one entry per CDR3 protein. The sample shows tens of thousands of distinct CDR3 sequences, less than 5.5% of them seen only once. Sample: PBMCs. The source of these receptors is a woman aged 25 to 39 with multiple sclerosis.

The table lists this clonotype with many counts. The gene calls are TRBV4-1 and TRBJ2-2; possibly TRBD2 for D (5 bases). Germline V gene sequence: CDR1 MGHRA, CDR2 YSYEKL. This CDR3 comprises 18 residues. The V and J ends lost 1 base and 3 bases respectively, with 18 bases between them. CDR3: CASSQVQLGLSHTGELFF. CDR3 sequence (DNA): TGCGCCAGCAGCCAAGTTCAACTTGGACTGTCGCACACCGGGGAGCTGTTTTTT.

This clonotype was observed a single time. A read error may account for a junction end that differs from germline. The gene calls are TRBV5-5 and TRBJ2-6; D possibly corresponds to TRBD1 (6 bases). The CDR3 covers 15 residues. Germline CDR1 and CDR2: SGHKS and YYEKEE (reference sequence). The CDR3 DNA follows: TGTACCAGCAGCTCTCAGACGATGGGGGCCAAAGTCCTGACTTTC. Translation: CTSSSQTMGAKVLTF.

This clonotype has ten or more counts. The chain has TRBV6-2 or TRBV6-3 and TRBJ1-5, with D unclear. There are 14 residues in the CDR3. With 0 bases removed from V and 7 bases from J, the gap between germline ends came to 10 bases. From germline, CDR1 is MNHEY and CDR2 SVGEGT. The CDR3 DNA follows: TGTGCCAGCAGTTACTCAGCCCAAGACCAGCCCCAGCATTTT. As protein: CASSYSAQDQPQHF.

In its sample, this clonotype was seen many times. The gene calls are TRBV5-1 and TRBJ2-5; perhaps D is TRBD1 or TRBD2 (5 bases each). This CDR3 spans 11 amino acids. Germline V gene data show CDR1 as SGHRS and CDR2 as YFSETQ. Trimming pared 6 bases from V and 5 bases from J, leaving 8 bases between. The CDR3 nucleotides read TGCGCCAGCATGGGGGAGGAGACCCAGTACTTC. As protein: CASMGEETQYF.

Many counts were recorded for this clonotype. This chain uses TRBV20-1 with TRBJ2-1, with TRBD2 matching 9 bases. There are 13 residues in the CDR3. V lost 6 bases to trimming and J lost 3 bases; unmatched junction nucleotides: 3. The V gene's germline CDR1 is DFQATT and CDR2 SNEGSKA (reference sequence). CDR3 bases: TGCAGTGCCCTAGCGGGATTCTACAATGAGCAGTTCTTC. It translates to CSALAGFYNEQFF.

This clonotype has at least ten counts. The chain is built from TRBV20-1 and TRBJ2-1, with TRBD2 matching over 10 bases. The CDR3 runs to 15 residues. Germline values: CDR1 DFQATT, CDR2 SNEGSKA (reference sequence). After removal of 3 bases from V and 7 bases from J, the junction contained 9 bases not matched to a gene. CDR3 bases: TGCAGTGCTAGTCGCGCAGCGGGAGGGGGTAATGAGCAGTTCTTC. This sequence encodes CSASRAAGGGNEQFF.

The table lists this clonotype with many counts. The genes are TRBV7-3 and TRBJ2-3; D is perhaps TRBD2 (8 bases). Germline CDR1 reads SGHTA; CDR2 reads FQGTGA. V gave up 5 bases and J gave up 4 bases, with 22 bases separating them. The length of the CDR3 is 17 residues. The CDR3 DNA reads TGTGCCAGCAGCCCCTCAGGGGGGCGGGGGGTTTCAGATACGCAGTATTTT. It encodes CASSPSGGRGVSDTQYF.

This clonotype has a count of ten or more. The rearrangement joins TRBV20-1 to TRBJ2-5; TRBD1 matches at 9 bases. Germline loops: CDR1 DFQATT, CDR2 SNEGSKA (reference sequence). The CDR3 spans 14 residues. V lost 5 bases to trimming and J lost 5 bases; unmatched junction nucleotides: 9. The CDR3 region has the DNA TGCAGTGCTCCGCACCCGACAGGGGGTGAGACCCAGTACTTC. This encodes CSAPHPTGGETQYF.

This clonotype is judged medium-sized. The chain joins TRBV10-3 to TRBJ1-2; no firm D call. Trimming took off 4 bases at V and 5 bases at J, with 11 bases between the two ends. The CDR3 has 13 amino acids. The germline V gene encodes CDR1 ENHRY and CDR2 SYGVKD. This CDR3 reads CAISGAGGYGYTF. The CDR3 DNA is TGTGCCATCAGTGGCGCAGGCGGTTATGGCTACACCTTC.

This clonotype has ten or more counts. The V and J genes are TRBV11-2 and TRBJ2-1, with D perhaps TRBD1 (5 bases). The ends were cut back, 2 bases at V and 12 bases at J, with 17 bases in the middle. The CDR3 has 14 residues. Per the germline V gene, CDR1 is SGHAT and CDR2 is FQNNGV. The CDR3 loop is CASSLSTGETRQFF. DNA for the CDR3: TGTGCCAGCAGCTTATCCACAGGAGAGACACGGCAGTTCTTC.

V is TRBV5-1 and J is TRBJ1-4, with TRBD1 matching 9 bases. The CDR3 is 16 amino acids. CDR1 SGHRS and CDR2 YFSETQ come from the germline V gene. The V segment lost 3 bases and the J segment 6 bases; nucleotides outside the gene matches: 9. CDR3 sequence (DNA): TGCGCCAGCAGCTCCCGGACAGGGGCGGTGGATGAAAAACTGTTTTTT. It specifies CASSSRTGAVDEKLFF.

Ten or more counts support this clonotype. The CDR3 sequence is CASSAGQGAGEQYF. The CDR3 coding sequence is TGCGCCAGCAGCGCCGGACAGGGAGCGGGCGAGCAGTACTTC. This sequence joins TRBV5-1 and TRBJ2-7, with TRBD1 identical over 8 bases. This CDR3 is built from 14 residues. The germline CDR1 and CDR2 sequences are SGHRS and YFSETQ. V lost 4 bases and J lost 6; bases outside the gene matches: 9.

This clonotype showed up many times. The genes are TRBV7-8 and TRBJ2-7; 14 bases map to TRBD2. V was pared by 2 bases and J by 5 bases, with 8 bases of the junction left unmatched. CDR1 is SGHVS, CDR2 FQNEAQ, per germline. The CDR3 is 17 residues long. CDR3: CASSLLGTSGSIHEQYF. Written as DNA, the CDR3 is TGTGCCAGCAGCTTACTCGGGACTAGCGGGAGTATCCACGAGCAGTACTTC.

As to this clonotype: One junction end disagrees with the germline gene, perhaps due to a read error. The chain uses TRBV5-1 and TRBJ1-1, with D unclear. Germline V lookup: CDR1 SGHRS, CDR2 YFSETQ. The CDR3 consists of 14 residues. CDR3 amino acids: CASSLRTMNTEAFF. In nucleotides, the CDR3 is TGCGCCAGCAGCTTGAGAACCATGAATACTGAAGCTTTCTTT.

The chain carries TRBV20-1 and TRBJ1-6; unclear D gene. V lost 3 bases to trimming and J lost 7 bases, with 13 bases between them. This CDR3 is built from 14 residues. In germline, CDR1 is DFQATT, CDR2 SNEGSKA (reference sequence). The CDR3 nucleotides are TGCAGTGCTAGGTCGGAAGGAGGGAATTCACCCCTCCACTTT. Its translation is CSARSEGGNSPLHF.

Many counts were recorded for this clonotype. This chain connects TRBV7-9 to TRBJ2-1; tentative D call: TRBD2 (6 bases). The germline V gene has CDR1 SEHNR and CDR2 FQNEAQ (reference sequence). Trimming took 6 bases from V and 0 from J, leaving 30 bases between them. This CDR3 is 21 amino acids long. The CDR3 sequence: CASSSLPTSNGPLSSYNEQFF. The CDR3 DNA sequence: TGTGCCAGCAGTTCGCTTCCGACTAGTAATGGGCCGTTAAGCTCCTACAATGAGCAGTTCTTC.

V gene TRBV20-1 combines with J gene TRBJ2-1; 9 bases are shared with TRBD2. The length of the CDR3 is 12 residues. Germline CDR1 DFQATT, CDR2 SNEGSKA (reference sequence). The J segment lost 7 bases and the V segment lost 5 bases, leaving 3 bases of the junction unmatched. CDR3 protein: CSAAGLANEQFF. The CDR3, as DNA: TGCAGTGCTGCCGGACTAGCGAATGAGCAGTTCTTC.

This clonotype was picked up a small number of times. This chain links TRBV5-1 with TRBJ2-5, with TRBD1 identical over 7 bases. This CDR3 region has 16 residues. Germline CDR1 SGHRS, CDR2 YFSETQ. With 4 bases clipped from V and 5 bases from J, the junction kept 14 bases outside the gene matches. CDR3 DNA sequence: TGCGCCAGCAGCCCTACCGCGACAGGGAGTGGGGAGACCCAGTACTTC. Protein product: CASSPTATGSGETQYF. Looking up the rest from reference TRBV5-1 and TRBJ2-5 gives the full variable domain: KAGVTQTPRYLIKTRGQQVTLSCSPISGHRSVSWYQQTPGQGLQFLFEYFSETQRNKGNFPGRFSGRQFSNSRSEMNVSTLELGDSALYLCASSPTATGSGETQYFGPGTRLLVL.

This clonotype has at least ten counts. One end of the junction does not line up with germline, which may come from a read error. The J gene is TRBJ2-1, the V gene TRBV20-1; 8 nucleotides line up with TRBD1. The CDR3 totals 12 residues. Germline values: CDR1 DFQATT, CDR2 SNEGSKA (reference sequence). The CDR3 nucleotides read TGCAGTGCTAGAGCCCCACCGACAGGGGAGGTCTTC. Amino acids: CSARAPPTGEVF.

A word on this clonotype: At one boundary the junction diverges from the germline segment, which might be a read error. V and J are TRBV18 and TRBJ1-5, with D unresolved. This CDR3 is 16 amino acids long. CDR1 and CDR2 from the germline V gene are KGHSH and LQKENI. This CDR3 reads CASSPPGSPYNKTQNF. In DNA form, the CDR3 reads TGTGCCAGCTCACCCCCAGGATCGCCCTACAATAAGACCCAGAATTTT. Looking up the rest from reference TRBV18 and TRBJ1-5 gives the full variable domain: NAGVMQNPRHLVRRRGQEARLRCSPMKGHSHVYWYRQLPEEGLKFMVYLQKENIIDESGMPKERFSAEFPKEGPSILRIQQVVRGDSAAYFCASSPPGSPYNKTQNFGDGTRLSIL.

This clonotype was picked up many times. This rearrangement joins TRBV18 to TRBJ1-5; no clear D gene. Trimming stripped 0 bases from V and 9 bases from J, with 12 bases between. Germline CDR1 KGHSH, CDR2 LQKENI. The CDR3 has 14 amino acids. CDR3: CASSPPGKTGPQHF. CDR3 in DNA: TGTGCCAGCTCACCACCGGGGAAGACCGGGCCCCAGCATTTT.

The sample holds many counts of this clonotype. The rearrangement uses TRBV20-1 and TRBJ2-2; D is ambiguous. The CDR3 extends over 14 amino acids. The germline gives CDR1 DFQATT, CDR2 SNEGSKA (reference sequence). Trimming removed 0 bases from V and 0 bases from J, with 5 bases in between. CDR3 sequence (DNA): TGCAGTGCTAGAGAAGGATCGAACACCGGGGAGCTGTTTTTT. Protein product: CSAREGSNTGELFF.

This chain uses TRBV5-1 with TRBJ2-5; 9 bases fit TRBD2. V was pared by 0 bases and J by 0 bases, with 9 bases of the junction left unmatched. This CDR3 is built from 18 residues. Germline CDR1 is SGHRS and CDR2 is YFSETQ. The CDR3 nucleotides read TGCGCCAGCAGCTTGGATCCAGCGGGGGGAATATACCAAGAGACCCAGTACTTC. Encoded protein: CASSLDPAGGIYQETQYF.